Many counts were recorded for the clone carrying this TCR beta chain. Its cognate antigen is unknown. This sample is part of a study of regulatory T cells in long-lasting Graves disease. Study-wide results and caveats: When disease was persistent, TRBV28, TRBJ1-2 and TRBJ2-5 were the favored segments.

V lost 5 bases and J lost 0, with 14 bases in between. The CDR3 spans 16 residues. Per germline, CDR1 MDHEN and CDR2 SYDVKM. Specified time point: newly diagnosed GD, antithyroid drugs for less than 3 months. The TCR library used RNA extracted from PBMCs. For TCR beta, libraries came from iRepertoire HTBI primers and Arm-PCR of CDR3 regions. MiXCR was run by TCRdb on the multiplex PCR reads, yielding one entry per CDR3 protein. This repertoire shows about 420,000 distinct CDR3 sequences, less than 20% found once; its top ten account for about 25%. The sample also formed part of further work on T cells in Graves' hyperthyroidism and ophthalmopathy.

The sample here was peripheral blood mononuclear cells (PBMCs), taken at new diagnosis, from a patient treated with antithyroid drugs. This clonotype originated in a woman between 18 and 29 years old with Graves disease. This rearrangement joins TRBV28 to TRBJ2-4; D is uncertain. This CDR3 reads CASSPGRNLAKNIQYF. DNA for the CDR3: TGTGCCAGCAGTCCCGGCCGGAATTTAGCCAAAAACATTCAGTACTTC.